The 26 T cell receptor beta chains reported below all come from one sample, sequenced in a study of T cell repertoires in cytomegalovirus infection. MiXCR was run by TCRdb on the reads, yielding one entry per CDR3 protein. This table has hundreds of thousands of distinct CDR3 sequences, more than 20% appearing once. The sample comprised CD8+ T cells from PBMCs. These receptors were collected from a human donor in good health (CMV status not recorded). Some clones in this sample may be carry-over from other donors' samples.

The table lists this clonotype with many counts. The CDR3 DNA follows: TGTGCTAGCAGCTTAGGCCCTCGCCAGCGGGGGACCTACGAGCAGTACGTC. It yields the protein CASSLGPRQRGTYEQYV. The chain recombines TRBV7-7 with TRBJ2-7; TRBD2 matches at 8 bases. The CDR3 is made up of 17 amino acids. The germline CDR1 and CDR2 sequences are SSHAT and FNYEAQ (reference sequence).

With respect to this clonotype: This may be a read error: a much more frequent sequence differs by one nucleotide. The chain recombines TRBV28 with TRBJ2-3; 8 bases match TRBD2. This CDR3 comprises 16 residues. CDR1 is MDHEN, CDR2 SYDVKM, per germline. CDR3 loop: CVSSFLREGGTDTQYF. The CDR3, as DNA: TGTGTCAGCAGTTTCCTTCGGGAGGGGGGCACAGATACGCAGTATTTT.

The chain is built from TRBV9 and TRBJ2-1; 8 bases agree with TRBD1. V trimming: 0 bases; J trimming: 8 bases; junction bases outside the gene matches: 10. This CDR3 contains 16 residues. Germline CDR1 and CDR2: SGDLS and YYNGEE. The CDR3, as DNA: TGTGCCAGCAGCGTAGGATGGTACAGGGGGGCCGATGAGCAGTTCTTC. Its protein is CASSVGWYRGADEQFF.

This clonotype was seen repeatedly, ten times or more. J is TRBJ1-2 and V is TRBV7-2, with 7 bases matching TRBD1. J gave up 8 bases and V 4 bases, and 4 bases lay outside the gene matches. This CDR3 spans 12 amino acids. Germline V gene data show CDR1 as SGHTA and CDR2 as FQGNSA. CDR3 amino acids: CASSYQGGGYTF. The CDR3 DNA reads TGTGCCAGCAGCTACCAGGGGGGCGGCTACACCTTC.

This clonotype was seen more than once but under ten times. This chain connects TRBV11-1 to TRBJ2-7, with TRBD2 matching 7 bases. The V segment lost 4 bases and the J segment 4 bases; nucleotides outside the gene matches: 10. Germline V gene lookup returns CDR1 SGHAT and CDR2 FQDESV (reference sequence). This CDR3 has 15 amino acids. CDR3 DNA sequence: TGTGCCAGCAGCTGGGCTAGCGGTTTGGGGTACGAGCAGTACGTC. It yields the protein CASSWASGLGYEQYV.

This clonotype was counted ten times or more. The chain couples TRBV7-8 to TRBJ2-6; D gene unclear. This CDR3 is built from 14 residues. From germline, CDR1 is SGHVS and CDR2 FQNEAQ. With 4 bases removed from V and 7 bases from J, the gap between germline ends came to 11 bases. The CDR3 reads CASSSLRTANVLTF. CDR3 DNA sequence: TGTGCCAGCAGCTCACTCAGGACCGCCAACGTCCTGACTTTC.

V usage is TRBV29-1 and J usage is TRBJ1-1; 8 nucleotides match TRBD1. The CDR3 is made up of 15 amino acids. CDR1 and CDR2 from the germline V gene are SQVTM and ANQGSEA. Unmatched junction bases numbered 14, after V lost 6 bases and J lost 5 bases. The CDR3 here is CSVPGFRQGRTEAFF. The CDR3 coding sequence is TGCAGCGTCCCAGGGTTCAGACAGGGGAGGACTGAAGCTTTCTTT.

This clonotype was counted between two and nine times. This chain uses TRBV7-2 with TRBJ2-5; D ambiguous. This CDR3 spans 15 amino acids. The germline V gene has CDR1 SGHTA and CDR2 FQGNSA. Deletions cut 2 bases from V and 2 bases from J, with 12 bases between. The DNA for the CDR3 is TGTGCCAGCAGCTTATATTGGCAGACACAAGAGACCCAGTACTTC. Translation: CASSLYWQTQETQYF. The full variable domain, with the rest looked up from reference TRBV7-2 and TRBJ2-5, is GAGVSQSPSNKVTEKGKDVELRCDPISGHTALYWYRQSLGQGLEFLIYFQGNSAPDKSGLPSDRFSAERTGGSVSTLTIQRTQQEDSAVYLCASSLYWQTQETQYFGPGTRLLVL.

This chain connects TRBV6-8 to TRBJ1-2, with D perhaps matching TRBD1 (5 bases). The CDR3 is 13 residues long. Trimming shortened V by 8 bases and J by 6 bases, and 16 bases separated the two germline ends. Germline V CDR1 and CDR2: MNHGY, SAAAGT. The CDR3 region has the DNA TGTGCCAGCGTCCGGGGGGTGTTAGATGGCTACACCTTC. Its protein product is CASVRGVLDGYTF.

The V and J genes are TRBV15 and TRBJ2-5, with unresolved D. Germline V lookup: CDR1 LNHNV, CDR2 YYDKDF (reference sequence). The CDR3 contains 18 residues. Trimming took 5 bases from V and 5 from J, leaving 27 bases between them. CDR3 DNA: TGTGCCACCAGCGAAGAGCCCAGACGAGCGCCTGGTCTTGAGACCCAGTACTTC. Protein: CATSEEPRRAPGLETQYF.

In this sample, this clonotype turned up a few times. This chain connects TRBV29-1 to TRBJ1-1, with D uncertain. V was trimmed by 7 bases and J by 5 bases, leaving 17 bases between them. Germline CDR1 and CDR2: SQVTM and ANQGSEA. The CDR3 runs to 13 residues. The CDR3 loop is CSGDPWSGTEAFF. DNA of the CDR3: TGCAGCGGCGACCCATGGTCCGGGACTGAAGCTTTCTTT. The full variable domain, completed using reference TRBV29-1 and TRBJ1-1, is SAVISQKPSRDICQRGTSLTIQCQVDSQVTMMFWYRQQPGQSLTLIATANQGSEATYESGFVIDKFPISRPNLTFSTLTVSNMSPEDSSIYLCSGDPWSGTEAFFGQGTRLTVV.

This sequence joins TRBV6-5 and TRBJ2-1, with no clear D. The CDR3 consists of 16 residues. Germline CDR1 and CDR2: MNHEY and SVGAGI. Trimming shortened V by 1 base and J by 0 bases, and 10 bases separated the two germline ends. The CDR3 loop is CASSYYEADSYNEQFF. The CDR3 DNA is TGTGCCAGCAGTTACTACGAGGCAGACTCCTACAATGAGCAGTTCTTC.

This clonotype was detected a few times. This sequence joins TRBV28 and TRBJ1-5, with 10 bases fitting TRBD1. Germline assignment: CDR1 MDHEN and CDR2 SYDVKM. The CDR3 is made up of 18 amino acids. Trimming at V came to 5 bases and at J to 4 bases, leaving 14 bases not matched to a gene. CDR3 coding DNA: TGTGCCAGCAGTACCAGACAGGGGGCGGAATTGGGAAATCAGCCCCAGCATTTT. Its protein is CASSTRQGAELGNQPQHF.

This clonotype appeared a few times. Here the CDR3 reads CASSLNGSPDEQYF. DNA for the CDR3: TGTGCCAGCAGCTTGAACGGGTCCCCGGACGAGCAGTACTTC. The rearrangement links TRBV5-5 to TRBJ2-7, with D hard to call. This CDR3 region has 14 residues. The germline gives CDR1 SGHKS, CDR2 YYEKEE (reference sequence). V was pared by 1 base and J by 5 bases, with 13 bases between.

The sample holds a few counts of this clonotype. The V and J genes are TRBV5-6 and TRBJ1-1, with TRBD1 matching 9 bases. Germline CDR1 SGHDT, CDR2 YYEEEE. The J segment lost 5 bases and the V segment lost 3 bases, leaving 11 bases of the junction unmatched. This CDR3 is built from 16 residues. The chain's CDR3 is CASSSKFGQGRTEAFF. Written as DNA, the CDR3 is TGTGCCAGCAGCTCCAAGTTCGGACAGGGGAGGACTGAAGCTTTCTTT.

At least ten counts were recorded for this clonotype. The V and J genes are TRBV7-2 and TRBJ2-7; maybe TRBD1 (6 bases). Trimming stripped 2 bases from V and 2 bases from J, with 10 bases between. This CDR3 comprises 14 residues. In germline, CDR1 is SGHTA, CDR2 FQGNSA. The CDR3 protein is CASSLTTGPYEQYV. The CDR3 coding sequence is TGTGCCAGCAGCTTAACCACAGGGCCCTACGAGCAGTACGTC.

The chain joins TRBV20-1 to TRBJ2-1, with D possibly called TRBD1 or TRBD2 (7 bases each). CDR1 and CDR2 (germline): DFQATT, SNEGSKA (reference sequence). The CDR3 extends over 16 amino acids. V dropped 1 base and J dropped 0 bases, with 13 bases sitting between them. The CDR3 sequence is CSARAERDSSYNEQFF. The CDR3 DNA sequence: TGCAGTGCTAGAGCGGAGCGGGACAGCTCCTACAATGAGCAGTTCTTC.

The chain has TRBV7-8 and TRBJ2-1; 8 bases match TRBD2. J gave up 13 bases and V 4 bases, and 3 bases lay outside the gene matches. There are 11 residues in the CDR3. Germline CDR1 SGHVS, CDR2 FQNEAQ. CDR3 nucleotides: TGTGCCAGCAGCTCCGGGACTAGTCAGTTCTTC. This codes for CASSSGTSQFF.

The table lists this clonotype with a few counts. A clone one base away is much larger, so this may be a read error. The rearrangement uses TRBV28 and TRBJ1-1; D gene unclear. Germline values: CDR1 MDHEN, CDR2 SYDVKM. V shed 6 bases and J shed 1 base, with 9 bases lying between them. This CDR3 is 13 amino acids long. This CDR3 is CASRPTKNTEAFF. CDR3 in DNA: TGTGCCAGCAGACCTACAAAGAACACTGAAGCTTTCTTT.

This clonotype was detected a few times. The rearrangement uses TRBV28 and TRBJ1-3, with D possibly matching TRBD1 (6 bases). Per germline, CDR1 MDHEN and CDR2 SYDVKM. The CDR3 sequence is 14 residues long. The ends were cut back, 6 bases at V and 4 bases at J, with 13 bases in the middle. CDR3: CASSPRGGGNTIYF. The CDR3 nucleotides are TGTGCCAGCAGCCCCAGGGGTGGCGGAAACACCATATATTTT.

The table lists this clonotype with many counts. The rearrangement joins TRBV14 to TRBJ2-3; no reliable D call. V was pared by 4 bases and J by 0 bases, with 17 bases between. Germline CDR1 reads SGHDN; CDR2 reads FVKESK. This CDR3 has 17 amino acids. CDR3 sequence: CASSPSMGGGSTDTQYF. In DNA, the CDR3 is TGTGCCAGCAGCCCTTCCATGGGCGGTGGGAGCACAGATACGCAGTATTTT.

This sequence joins TRBV4-1 and TRBJ2-3; D is perhaps TRBD2 (6 bases). There are 14 residues in the CDR3. V lost 5 bases and J lost 6, with 15 bases in between. Germline V gene lookup returns CDR1 MGHRA and CDR2 YSYEKL. CDR3 sequence: CASSLGLNSDTQYF. In DNA, the CDR3 is TGCGCCAGCAGCTTGGGACTGAACTCGGATACGCAGTATTTT.

J is TRBJ2-2 and V is TRBV6-2 or TRBV6-3; D not resolved. CDR1 is MNHEY and CDR2 is SVGEGT in the germline V gene. Trimming removed 3 bases at V and 4 bases at J, with 15 bases between. The CDR3 extends over 16 amino acids. CDR3 protein: CASSYWFTATTGELFF. In DNA, the CDR3 is TGTGCCAGCAGTTATTGGTTTACAGCGACCACCGGGGAGCTGTTTTTT.

The chain combines TRBV15 with TRBJ1-1, with a tentative D call TRBD1 (6 bases). The CDR3 is 14 residues long. CDR1 is LNHNV and CDR2 is YYDKDF in the germline V gene (reference sequence). Deletions cut 4 bases from V and 2 bases from J, with 11 bases between. The CDR3 region is CATSTRDTNTEAFF. CDR3 bases: TGTGCCACCAGCACCCGGGACACTAACACTGAAGCTTTCTTT.

The table lists this clonotype with a few counts. CDR3 sequence: CASSFNPHSRDNEQFF. In nucleotides, the CDR3 is TGTGCCAGCAGTTTCAATCCCCACTCCAGGGACAATGAGCAGTTCTTC. The chain employs TRBV27 and TRBJ2-1, with D possibly TRBD1 on 5 matching bases. Germline assignment: CDR1 MNHEY and CDR2 SMNVEV (reference sequence). The V end lost 3 bases, the J end lost 5 bases, and 17 bases lay between the germline ends. The CDR3 runs to 16 residues.

This clonotype was seen a handful of times. The chain is built from TRBV27 and TRBJ1-2; the D gene is possibly TRBD1 (5 bases). The CDR3 runs to 16 residues. Germline values: CDR1 MNHEY, CDR2 SMNVEV (reference sequence). V was clipped by 2 bases and J by 1 base, with 14 bases between them. This CDR3 is CASSLTGRSFNYGYTF. CDR3 DNA sequence: TGTGCCAGCAGTTTAACGGGACGGTCGTTTAACTATGGCTACACCTTC.